These 2 T cell receptor beta chains were sequenced from one sample in a study of blood T cell repertoires in COVID-19. Here immunoSEQ multiplex PCR was the method, and the copy in TCRdb shows in-frame clones only, minus some. The table lists some 430,000 clones, about nine tenths of them singletons. What was sequenced was PBMCs or T cells enriched from blood (not recorded which). The receptors were gathered from a young man who had recovered from COVID-19.

V usage is TRBV2 and J usage is TRBJ1-6, with TRBD1 identical over 8 bases. Germline trimming cut 6 bases from V and 2 bases from J; bases unmatched to any gene: 6. The CDR3 contains 16 residues. Germline loops: CDR1 SNHLY, CDR2 FYNNEI. As DNA, the CDR3 is TGTGCCAGCAGCACTGACAGGGGCGCCTATAATTCACCCCTCCACTTT. Its protein is CASSTDRGAYNSPLHF.

This sequence joins TRBV5-1 and TRBJ2-5; D not certain. Between the trimmed V and J ends, which lost 1 base and 5 bases, there was a span of 3 bases. The germline gives CDR1 SGHRS, CDR2 YFSETQ. The CDR3 extends over 11 amino acids. DNA for the CDR3: TGCGCCAGCAGCTTGTCGGAGACCCAGTACTTC. It yields the protein CASSLSETQYF.